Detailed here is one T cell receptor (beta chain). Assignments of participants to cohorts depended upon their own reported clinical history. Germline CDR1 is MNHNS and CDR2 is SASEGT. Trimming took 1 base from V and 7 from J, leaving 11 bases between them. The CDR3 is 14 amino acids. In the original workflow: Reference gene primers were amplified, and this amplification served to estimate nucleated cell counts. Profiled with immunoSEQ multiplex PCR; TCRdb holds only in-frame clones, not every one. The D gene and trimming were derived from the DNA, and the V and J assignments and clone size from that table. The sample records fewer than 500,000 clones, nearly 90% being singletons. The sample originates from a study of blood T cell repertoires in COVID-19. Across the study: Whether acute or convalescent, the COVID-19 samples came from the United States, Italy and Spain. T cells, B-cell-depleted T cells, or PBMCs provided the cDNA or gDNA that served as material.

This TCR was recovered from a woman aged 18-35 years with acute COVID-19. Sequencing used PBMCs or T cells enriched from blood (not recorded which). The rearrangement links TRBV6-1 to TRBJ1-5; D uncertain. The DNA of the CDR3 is TGTGCCAGCAGTGAAGAGCCCTGGAGGCAGCCCCAGCATTTT. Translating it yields CASSEEPWRQPQHF.